The clone carrying this T cell receptor beta chain has only one observation. This was the immunoSEQ v3 assay. Using immunoSEQ multiplex PCR, the repertoire was profiled, and TCRdb retains in-frame clones only, with some absent. The sample holds around 50,000 clones, less than 85% seen once. CDR1 MGHRA and CDR2 YSYEKL come from the germline V gene. Trimming took 1 base from V and 0 from J, leaving 10 bases between them. The CDR3 is 15 amino acids. These data originate in a study of TIL therapy for anti-PD-1-resistant metastatic lung cancer. Specified time point: pre-treatment sample, taken before nivolumab and TIL therapy.

This specimen was blood, taken at baseline. This clonotype originated in a person aged 25-85 years with non-small cell lung cancer. The chain joins TRBV4-1 to TRBJ2-7; D is possibly TRBD2 (6 bases). The CDR3 DNA reads TGCGCCAGCAGCCAAGCCTCTAGCGCCTCCTACGAGCAGTACTTC. This encodes CASSQASSASYEQYF.